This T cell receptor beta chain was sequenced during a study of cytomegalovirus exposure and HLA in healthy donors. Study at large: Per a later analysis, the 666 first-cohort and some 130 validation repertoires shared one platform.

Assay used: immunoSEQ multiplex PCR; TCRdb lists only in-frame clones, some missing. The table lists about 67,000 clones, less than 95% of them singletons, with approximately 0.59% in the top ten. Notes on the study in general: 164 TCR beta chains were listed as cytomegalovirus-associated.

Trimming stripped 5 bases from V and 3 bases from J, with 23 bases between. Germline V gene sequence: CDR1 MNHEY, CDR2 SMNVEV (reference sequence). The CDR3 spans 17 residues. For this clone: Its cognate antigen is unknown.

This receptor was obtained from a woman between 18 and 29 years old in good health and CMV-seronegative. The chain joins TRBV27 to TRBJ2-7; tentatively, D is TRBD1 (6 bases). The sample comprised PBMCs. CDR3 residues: CASSHRVKGRKNYEQYF. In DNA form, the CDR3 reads TGTGCCAGCAGTCACAGGGTGAAAGGGCGGAAGAACTACGAGCAGTACTTC.